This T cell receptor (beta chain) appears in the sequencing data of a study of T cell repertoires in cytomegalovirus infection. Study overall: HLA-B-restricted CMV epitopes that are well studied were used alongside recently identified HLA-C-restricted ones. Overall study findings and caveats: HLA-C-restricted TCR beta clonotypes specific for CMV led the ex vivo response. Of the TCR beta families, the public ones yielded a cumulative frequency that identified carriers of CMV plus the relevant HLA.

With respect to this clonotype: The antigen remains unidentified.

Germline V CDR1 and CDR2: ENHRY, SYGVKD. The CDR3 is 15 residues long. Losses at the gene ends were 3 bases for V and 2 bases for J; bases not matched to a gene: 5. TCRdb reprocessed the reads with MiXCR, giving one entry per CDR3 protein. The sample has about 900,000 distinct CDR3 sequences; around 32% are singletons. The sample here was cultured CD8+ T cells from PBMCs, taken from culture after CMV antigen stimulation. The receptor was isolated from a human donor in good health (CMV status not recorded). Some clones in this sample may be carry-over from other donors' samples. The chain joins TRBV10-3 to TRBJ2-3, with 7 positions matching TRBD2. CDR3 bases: TGTGCCATCAGTGACATCGGGGGGATCACAGATACGCAGTATTTT. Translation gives CAISDIGGITDTQYF.